A single TCR beta chain is shown here with its context. No antigen is known for it. This sample was taken from a study of cytomegalovirus exposure and HLA in healthy donors. Study-wide results and limits: Sequencing likely generated an artifact that appeared as a cluster of highly shared sequence variants.

Samples came from healthy bone marrow donors. The PCR used 60 Vbeta and 13 Jbeta primers. TCRdb's table, derived via immunoSEQ multiplex PCR, lists solely in-frame clones and lacks some. The repertoire consists of more than 85,000 clones, with more than 70% occurring once and the leading ten covering 8.5% to 10%. This CDR3 has 15 residues. Per germline, CDR1 KGHSH and CDR2 LQKENI. V trimming: 5 bases; J trimming: 1 base; junction bases outside the gene matches: 5. The clonotype was recovered from a male donor in good health and CMV-seropositive. This chain joins TRBV18 and TRBJ2-5, with TRBD2 matching over 9 bases. The material sequenced was PBMCs. CDR3 residues: CASSALAGIQETQYF. The CDR3 DNA follows: TGTGCCAGCTCAGCTCTAGCGGGGATCCAAGAGACCCAGTACTTC.